The TCR beta chain under discussion was sequenced for a study of shared clonotypes between healthy human individuals (TCRdb year 2020). Context from the whole study: The cohort included three men and a couple of women between 18 and 49 years of age. To estimate repertoire size and how much clonotypes are shared between individuals, the study performed deep sequencing of blood TCR repertoires from roughly five healthy adults. For each donor, CD4 naive and CD4 memory were each run on three plates, CD8 naive on two plates, and CD8 memory on one plate. Each donor's leukapheresis produced roughly between roughly 0.85 and 9.5 billion PBMCs. To increase sequencing depth and limit assay-specific biases, different laboratories used diverse techniques to prepare libraries and sequence TCR repertoires. Paper-wide results and their limitations: Estimated clonotype richness was generally larger for naive than for memory subsets. Incomplete sequencing was indicated by rarefaction of sorted-subset datasets, despite the large sequencing depth. Roughly 5% of naive CD4, 3.5% of naive CD8, approximately 2% of memory CD4, and roughly 0.4% of memory CD8 clonotypes were shared across a few donors. The genetic and exposure-history diversity represented was limited by the small number of donors. Sampling was restricted to blood, and TCR repertoires in tissues likely differ from the TCR repertoires found in blood. Compared with non-shared clonotypes, clonotypes shared by all four sorted-subset donors had higher generation probabilities. Pairwise subsampling indicated that sequencing depth was expected to affect the degree of clonotype sharing among donors.

The junction shows trimming of 5 bases on V and 2 bases on J, and the gene matches do not reach 2 bases of it. The CDR3 spans 14 residues, from the cysteine through the phenylalanine. The entry retains the CDR3 DNA only, 42 bases that are in frame from base 1. In the germline V gene (reference sequence), CDR1 corresponds to LNHDA and CDR2 to SQIVND. As regards this clone: It has no known antigen specificity. Qualities for individual bases were not recorded, and no much larger clone is one base off.

Healthy HIV-negative adults with no recently reported acute infections or vaccinations were included as donors. Every donor was a Caucasian adult residing in Nashville, Tennessee, USA. CD4+ T cells were enriched by magnetic negative selection, after which naive cells were positively selected on CD45RA and the negative fraction was taken as the memory subset. Blood was collected by leukapheresis, and PBMCs were isolated by Ficoll-Histopaque density gradient centrifugation and then cryopreserved in liquid nitrogen vapor phase. Analytical flow cytometry was used to check the purity and quantity of each magnetically sorted T cell population. Each sorted fraction had its genomic DNA isolated and then quantified by UV absorbance on a Nanodrop 2000c. TCR CDR3 regions were amplified from genomic DNA by multiplex PCR using the deep immunoSEQ assay. Extracted genomic DNA from each cell subset was spread evenly across all wells of several immunoSEQ 96-well plates, with each plate serving as a replicate. For sorted subsets, each replicate PCR was loaded with roughly 190 ng genomic DNA, equivalent to 25,000 to 30,000 T cell genomes. The purified libraries were quantified using a Qubit 3.0 fluorometer, sized with a Bioanalyzer 2100, and then quantified again using the KAPA Library Quantification kit. Every immunoSEQ 96-well plate was sequenced on a separate single-read 150-cycle Illumina NextSeq 550 flow cell. Processing in the source paper ran as follows. Because the immunoSEQ output held only junctional sequences and lacked quality scores, the filtering could not match the filtering applied to full-length reads. Sequences were annotated with PyIR, a Python wrapper for IgBLAST v1.9, and V/J genes and CDR3 were assigned using IMGT germline references. Reads were removed for weak V/J assignments (E-value above 1e-6), missing CDR3, stop codons, out-of-frame junctions, or ambiguous translated residues. V3J clonotypes were defined as sequences sharing the same inferred V gene, J gene, and CDR3 amino acid sequence. The percentage overlap between two repertoires was calculated by dividing the number of shared unique clonotypes by the size of the smaller repertoire. Richness of each repertoire was evaluated using RTK rarefaction, the Chao1 estimator, and Recon v2.1 estimates of unobserved clonotypes. Generation probabilities for all TCRbeta clonotypes obtained by the gDNA method from several donors were computed using OLGA. TCRdb holds this immuneACCESS table with in-frame rearrangements only. Some clones are missing; in checked studies, unresolved V genes explain under half, and the rest has no known cause. The V and J calls and the clone size are those of that table, but D and trimming were determined from the DNA. This sample comprises approximately 2.5 million clones, around nine tenths of them detected only once. The ten largest clones add up to 0.14% of the sample.

The chain is made from TRBV19 and TRBJ2-5, with 10 bases aligning to TRBD2. The receptor's source is a young man in good health. Specimen: naive CD4+ T cells sorted from blood. Reading the label with the study, this specimen's cell subset or site is: CD45RA+ positively selected. The nucleotide sequence reads TGTGCCAGTAGTCCGGGACTAGCGCAAGAGACCCAGTACTTC. Translation gives CASSPGLAQETQYF.